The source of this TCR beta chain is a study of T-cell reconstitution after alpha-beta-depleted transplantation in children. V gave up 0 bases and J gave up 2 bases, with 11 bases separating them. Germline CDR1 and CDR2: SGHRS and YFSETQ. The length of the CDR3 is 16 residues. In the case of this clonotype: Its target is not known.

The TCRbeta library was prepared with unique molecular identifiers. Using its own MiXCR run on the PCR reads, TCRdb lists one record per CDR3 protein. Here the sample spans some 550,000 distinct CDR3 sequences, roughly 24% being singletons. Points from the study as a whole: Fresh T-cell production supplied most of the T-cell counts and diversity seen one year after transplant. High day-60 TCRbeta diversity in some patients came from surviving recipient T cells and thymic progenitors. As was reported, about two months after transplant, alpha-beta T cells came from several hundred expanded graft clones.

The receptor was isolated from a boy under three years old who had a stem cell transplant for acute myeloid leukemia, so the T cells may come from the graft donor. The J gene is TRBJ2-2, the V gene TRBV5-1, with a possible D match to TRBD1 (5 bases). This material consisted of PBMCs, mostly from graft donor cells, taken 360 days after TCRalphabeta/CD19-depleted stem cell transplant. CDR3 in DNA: TGCGCCAGCAGCTTGGTACATGGGGCCAACACCGGGGAGCTGTTTTTT. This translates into CASSLVHGANTGELFF.